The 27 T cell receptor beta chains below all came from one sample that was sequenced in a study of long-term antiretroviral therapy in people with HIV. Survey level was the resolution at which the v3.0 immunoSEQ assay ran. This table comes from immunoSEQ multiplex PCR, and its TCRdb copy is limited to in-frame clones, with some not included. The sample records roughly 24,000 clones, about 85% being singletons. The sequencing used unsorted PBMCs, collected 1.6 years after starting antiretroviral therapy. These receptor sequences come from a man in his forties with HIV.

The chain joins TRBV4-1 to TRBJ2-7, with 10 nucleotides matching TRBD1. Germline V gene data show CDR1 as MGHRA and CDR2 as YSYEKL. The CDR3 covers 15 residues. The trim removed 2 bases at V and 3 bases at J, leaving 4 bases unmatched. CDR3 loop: CASSQNGQGVYEQYF. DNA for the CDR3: TGCGCCAGCAGCCAAAACGGACAGGGGGTCTACGAGCAGTACTTC.

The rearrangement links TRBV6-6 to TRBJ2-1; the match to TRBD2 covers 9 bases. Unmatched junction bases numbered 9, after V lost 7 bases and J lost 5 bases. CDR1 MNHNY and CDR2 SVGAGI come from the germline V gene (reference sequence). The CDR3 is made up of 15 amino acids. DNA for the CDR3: TGTGCCAGCACCTTTTATAGCGGGGGAAACAATGAGCAGTTCTTC. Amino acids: CASTFYSGGNNEQFF.

The CDR3 loop reads CATSRTRGTTGGSYFYGYTF. The CDR3 DNA reads TGTGCCACCAGCAGGACTCGTGGAACGACAGGGGGATCATACTTCTATGGCTACACCTTC. The gene calls are TRBV15 and TRBJ1-2; 9 bases agree with TRBD1. The CDR3 length is 20 residues. Germline CDR1 LNHNV, CDR2 YYDKDF (reference sequence). V was pared by 3 bases and J by 4 bases, with 21 bases of the junction left unmatched.

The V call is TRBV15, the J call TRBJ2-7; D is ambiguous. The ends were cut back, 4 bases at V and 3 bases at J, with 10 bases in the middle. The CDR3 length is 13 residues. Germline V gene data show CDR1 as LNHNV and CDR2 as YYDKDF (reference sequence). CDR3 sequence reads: CATSIREDYEQYF. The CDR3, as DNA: TGTGCCACCAGCATACGTGAGGACTACGAGCAGTACTTC.

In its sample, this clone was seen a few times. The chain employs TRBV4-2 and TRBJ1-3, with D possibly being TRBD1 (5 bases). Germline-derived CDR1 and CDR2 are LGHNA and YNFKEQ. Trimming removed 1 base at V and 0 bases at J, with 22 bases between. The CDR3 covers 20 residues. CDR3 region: CASSQGLMGEVTLSGNTIYF. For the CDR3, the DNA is TGTGCCAGCAGCCAAGGCCTTATGGGGGAGGTTACCCTCTCTGGAAACACCATATATTTT.

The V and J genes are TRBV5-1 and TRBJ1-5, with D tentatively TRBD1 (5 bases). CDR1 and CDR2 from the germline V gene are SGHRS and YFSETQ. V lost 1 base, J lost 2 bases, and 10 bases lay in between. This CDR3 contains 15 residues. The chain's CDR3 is CASSLIEGGNQPQHF. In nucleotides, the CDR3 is TGCGCCAGCAGCTTGATCGAAGGGGGCAATCAGCCCCAGCATTTT. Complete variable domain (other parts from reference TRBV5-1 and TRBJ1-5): KAGVTQTPRYLIKTRGQQVTLSCSPISGHRSVSWYQQTPGQGLQFLFEYFSETQRNKGNFPGRFSGRQFSNSRSEMNVSTLELGDSALYLCASSLIEGGNQPQHFGDGTRLSIL.

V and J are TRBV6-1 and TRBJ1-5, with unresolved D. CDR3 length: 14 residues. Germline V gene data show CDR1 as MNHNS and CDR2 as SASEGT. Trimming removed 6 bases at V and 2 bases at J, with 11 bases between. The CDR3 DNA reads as TGTGCCAGCAGATCTGTGACTGGCAATCAGCCCCAGCATTTT. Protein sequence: CASRSVTGNQPQHF.

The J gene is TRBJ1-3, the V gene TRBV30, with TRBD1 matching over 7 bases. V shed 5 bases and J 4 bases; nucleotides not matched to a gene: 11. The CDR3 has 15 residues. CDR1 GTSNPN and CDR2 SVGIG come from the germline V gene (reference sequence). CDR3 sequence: CAWDEGTALGNTIYF. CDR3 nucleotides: TGTGCCTGGGACGAAGGGACAGCCTTAGGAAACACCATATATTTT.

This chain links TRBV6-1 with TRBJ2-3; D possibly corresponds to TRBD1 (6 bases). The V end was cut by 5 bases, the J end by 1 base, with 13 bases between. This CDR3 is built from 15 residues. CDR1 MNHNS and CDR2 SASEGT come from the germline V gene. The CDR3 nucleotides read TGTGCCAGCAGTCGAACCCCAGGGGGCACAGATACGCAGTATTTT. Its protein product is CASSRTPGGTDTQYF.

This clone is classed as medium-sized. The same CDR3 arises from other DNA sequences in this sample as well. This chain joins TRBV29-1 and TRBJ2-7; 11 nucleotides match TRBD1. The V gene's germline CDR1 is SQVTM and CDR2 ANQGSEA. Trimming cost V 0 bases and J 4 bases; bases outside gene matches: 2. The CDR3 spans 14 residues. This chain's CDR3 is CSVEEGDRGYEQYF. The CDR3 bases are TGCAGCGTTGAAGAGGGGGACAGGGGGTACGAGCAGTACTTC.

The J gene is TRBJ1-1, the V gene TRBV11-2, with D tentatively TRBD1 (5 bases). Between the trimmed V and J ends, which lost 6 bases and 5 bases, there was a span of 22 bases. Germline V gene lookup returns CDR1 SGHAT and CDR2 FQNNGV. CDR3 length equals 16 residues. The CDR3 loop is CASSIGTGLFWTEAFF. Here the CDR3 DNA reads TGTGCCAGCAGTATAGGGACCGGTCTTTTCTGGACTGAAGCTTTCTTT.

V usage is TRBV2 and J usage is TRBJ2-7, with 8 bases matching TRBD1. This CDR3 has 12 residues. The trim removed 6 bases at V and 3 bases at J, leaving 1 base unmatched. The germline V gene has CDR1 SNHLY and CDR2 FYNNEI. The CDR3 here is CASSGQGYEQYF. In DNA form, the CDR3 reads TGTGCCAGCAGCGGACAGGGCTACGAGCAGTACTTC. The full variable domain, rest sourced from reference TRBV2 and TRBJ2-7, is EPEVTQTPSHQVTQMGQEVILRCVPISNHLYFYWYRQILGQKVEFLVSFYNNEISEKSEIFDDQFSVERPDGSNFTLKIRSTKLEDSAMYFCASSGQGYEQYFGPGTRLTVT.

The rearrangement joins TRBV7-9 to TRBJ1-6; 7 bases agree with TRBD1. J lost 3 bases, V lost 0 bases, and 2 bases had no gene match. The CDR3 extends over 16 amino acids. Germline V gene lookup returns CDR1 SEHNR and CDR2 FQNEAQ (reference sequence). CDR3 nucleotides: TGTGCCAGCAGCTTAGCGACAGGGAGCTATAATTCACCCCTCCACTTT. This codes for CASSLATGSYNSPLHF. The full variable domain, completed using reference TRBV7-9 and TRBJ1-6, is DTGVSQNPRHKITKRGQNVTFRCDPISEHNRLYWYRQTLGQGPEFLTYFQNEAQLEKSRLLSDRFSAERPKGSFSTLEIQRTEQGDSAMYLCASSLATGSYNSPLHFGNGTRLTVT.

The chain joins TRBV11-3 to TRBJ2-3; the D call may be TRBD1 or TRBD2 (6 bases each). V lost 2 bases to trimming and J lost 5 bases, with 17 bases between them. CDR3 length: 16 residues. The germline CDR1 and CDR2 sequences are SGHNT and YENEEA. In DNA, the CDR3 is TGTGCCAGCAGCTTAAAAGGGGGACTGGGGGGAGATACGCAGTATTTT. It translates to CASSLKGGLGGDTQYF.

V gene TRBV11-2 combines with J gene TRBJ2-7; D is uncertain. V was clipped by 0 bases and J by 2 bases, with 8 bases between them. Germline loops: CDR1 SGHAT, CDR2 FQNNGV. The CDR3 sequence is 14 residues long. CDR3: CASSLEGLTYEQYF. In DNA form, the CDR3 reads TGTGCCAGCAGCTTAGAGGGCCTTACCTACGAGCAGTACTTC.

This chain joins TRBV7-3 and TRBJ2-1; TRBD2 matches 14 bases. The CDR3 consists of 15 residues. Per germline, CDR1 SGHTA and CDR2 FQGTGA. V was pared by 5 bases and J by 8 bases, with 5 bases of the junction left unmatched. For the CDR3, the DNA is TGTGCCAGCAGCCCTGGACTAGCGGGAGGATATGAGCAGTTCTTC. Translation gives CASSPGLAGGYEQFF.

This CDR3 is CASRTGCTGELFF. The CDR3 DNA reads as TGTGCCAGCAGGACAGGGTGCACCGGGGAGCTGTTTTTT. The rearrangement joins TRBV7-9 to TRBJ2-2; 7 bases map to TRBD1. The CDR3 totals 13 residues. CDR1 is SEHNR and CDR2 is FQNEAQ in the germline V gene (reference sequence). V was clipped by 6 bases and J by 4 bases; unmatched bases: 2.

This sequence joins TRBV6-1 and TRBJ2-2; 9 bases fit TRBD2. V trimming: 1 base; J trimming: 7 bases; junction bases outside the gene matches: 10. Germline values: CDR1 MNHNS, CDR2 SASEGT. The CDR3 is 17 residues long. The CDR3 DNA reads TGTGCCAGCAGTGAAGATGAGGGTAGCGGGAGAGGCGGGGAGCTGTTTTTT. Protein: CASSEDEGSGRGGELFF.

CDR3 coding DNA: TGTGCCAGCAGCTTAACGGGGGGGGGCTACAATGAGCAGTTCTTC. Translation gives CASSLTGGGYNEQFF. V gene TRBV7-3 combines with J gene TRBJ2-1; 7 nucleotides match TRBD2. The length of the CDR3 is 15 residues. Germline V lookup: CDR1 SGHTA, CDR2 FQGTGA. V dropped 0 bases and J dropped 3; count of bases not matched to a gene: 2.

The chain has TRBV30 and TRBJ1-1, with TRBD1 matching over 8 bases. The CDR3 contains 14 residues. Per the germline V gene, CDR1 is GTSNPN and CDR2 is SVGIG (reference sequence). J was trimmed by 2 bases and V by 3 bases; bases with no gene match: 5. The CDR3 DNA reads TGTGCCTGGAGATCGGGGACAGGAAACACTGAAGCTTTCTTT. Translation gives CAWRSGTGNTEAFF.

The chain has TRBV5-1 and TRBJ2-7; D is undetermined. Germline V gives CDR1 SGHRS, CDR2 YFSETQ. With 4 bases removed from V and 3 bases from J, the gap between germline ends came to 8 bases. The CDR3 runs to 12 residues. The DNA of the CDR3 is TGCGCCAGCAGCCCGGACGACTACGAGCAGTACTTC. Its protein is CASSPDDYEQYF.

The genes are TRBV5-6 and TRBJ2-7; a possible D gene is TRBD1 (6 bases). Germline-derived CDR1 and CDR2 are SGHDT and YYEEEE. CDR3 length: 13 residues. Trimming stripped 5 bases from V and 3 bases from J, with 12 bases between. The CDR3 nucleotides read TGTGCCAGCAGTAATGGACAGAGCTACGAGCAGTACTTC. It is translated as CASSNGQSYEQYF.

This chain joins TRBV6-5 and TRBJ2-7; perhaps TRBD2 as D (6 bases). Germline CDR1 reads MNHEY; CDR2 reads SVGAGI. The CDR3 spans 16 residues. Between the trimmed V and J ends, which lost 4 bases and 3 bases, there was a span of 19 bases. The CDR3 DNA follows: TGTGCCAGCAGTTCACCTGCTGCGGGACTCAACTACGAGCAGTACTTC. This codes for CASSSPAAGLNYEQYF.

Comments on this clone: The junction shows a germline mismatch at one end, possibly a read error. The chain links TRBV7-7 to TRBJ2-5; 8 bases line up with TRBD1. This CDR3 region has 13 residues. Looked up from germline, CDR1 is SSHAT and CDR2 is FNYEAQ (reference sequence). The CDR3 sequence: CASSLGQGETQYF. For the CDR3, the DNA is TGTGCTAGCAGCTTAGGACAGGGAGAGACCCAGTACTTC. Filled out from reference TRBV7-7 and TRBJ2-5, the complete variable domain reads GAGVSQSPRYKVTKRGQDVTLRCDPISSHATLYWYQQALGQGPEFLTYFNYEAQPDKSGLPSDRFSAERPEGSISTLTIQRTEQRDSAMYRCASSLGQGETQYFGPGTRLLVL.

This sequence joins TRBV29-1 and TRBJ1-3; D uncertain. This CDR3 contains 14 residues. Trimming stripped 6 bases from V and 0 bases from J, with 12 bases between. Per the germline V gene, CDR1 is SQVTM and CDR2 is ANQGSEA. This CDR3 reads CSVFDTGSGNTIYF. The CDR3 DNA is TGCAGCGTCTTCGACACCGGCTCTGGAAACACCATATATTTT.

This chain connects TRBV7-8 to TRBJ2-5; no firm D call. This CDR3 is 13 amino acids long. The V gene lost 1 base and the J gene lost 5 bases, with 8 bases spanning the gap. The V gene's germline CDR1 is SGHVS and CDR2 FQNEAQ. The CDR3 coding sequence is TGTGCCAGCAGCTTAGGGTTCCGGGAGACCCAGTACTTC. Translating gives CASSLGFRETQYF.

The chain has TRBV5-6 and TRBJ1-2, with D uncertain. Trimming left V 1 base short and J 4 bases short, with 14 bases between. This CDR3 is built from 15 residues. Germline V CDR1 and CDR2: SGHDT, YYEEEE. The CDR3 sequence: CASSLQRGRAYGYTF. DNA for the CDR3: TGTGCCAGCAGCTTGCAGCGGGGTAGAGCCTATGGCTACACCTTC.